A selection of T cell receptor beta chains follows, all from one sample in a study of Ad26.COV2.S vaccination and SARS-CoV-2 variants. The table came from immunoSEQ multiplex PCR; TCRdb's copy has only in-frame clones and leaves some out. Of approximately 240,000 clones in the sample, over 75% were seen once. Sequencing was performed on peripheral blood, taken in a trial of Ad26.COV2.S vaccine versus placebo. Receptors originate from a person between 18 and 60 years old who received the Ad26.COV2.S COVID-19 vaccine or a placebo. The CDR3 runs from the conserved cysteine through the conserved F or W. A D gene is named only where the DNA matches it firmly. Size tells how often a clone was seen (once, few, many) or the class of an expanded clone, and some rows leave it out.

clone size	D gene	V gene	J gene	CDR3 DNA	CDR3 protein
once	-	TRBV6-5	TRBJ2-1	TGTGCCAGCAGTTCCATCCGCAATGAGCAGTTCTTC	CASSSIRNEQFF
-	-	TRBV5-6	TRBJ2-7	TGTGCCAGCAGCCGTCCTGGAGGGAGGTACGAGCAGTACTTC	CASSRPGGRYEQYF
-	-	TRBV29-1	TRBJ2-2	TGCAGCGTTTCACACCCTAGCGTCCTCAACACCGGGGAGCTGTTTTTT	CSVSHPSVLNTGELFF
-	TRBD1	TRBV4-3	TRBJ2-7	TGCGCCAGCAGCCAAGATAACAGACAGGGGGCTTACGAGCAGTACTTC	CASSQDNRQGAYEQYF
-	TRBD2	TRBV5-5	TRBJ2-5	TGTGCCAGCAGCTCCGGACTAGCGGTCCAAGAGACCCAGTACTTC	CASSSGLAVQETQYF
-	-	TRBV7-3	TRBJ2-3	TGTGCCAGCAGCTTAGAGCTAGCGTCTCGGGGTACGCAGTATTTT	CASSLELASRGTQYF
-	TRBD1	TRBV7-2	TRBJ2-5	TGTGCCAGCAGCCTAAGACAGGGGATAGAGACCCAGTACTTC	CASSLRQGIETQYF
-	-	TRBV18	TRBJ2-1	TGTGCCAGCTCACCAGCGGAGGGAGTCTACAATGAGCAGTTCTTC	CASSPAEGVYNEQFF
once	-	TRBV4-3	TRBJ2-1	TGCGCCAGCCGCCCCTCTAGAGGCGGGTTCAATGAGCAGTTCTTC	CASRPSRGGFNEQFF
-	-	TRBV30	TRBJ2-1	TGTGCCTGGAGTCTCGCGGGGCACGGTGAGCAGTTCTTC	CAWSLAGHGEQFF
-	TRBD1	TRBV19	TRBJ1-5	TGTGCCAGTAGTCTTGCCACAGGGGCTTATAGCAATCAGCCCCAGCATTTT	CASSLATGAYSNQPQHF
once	TRBD2	TRBV11-3	TRBJ2-2	TGTGCCAGCAGCACCCGACTAGCGGGGGGCCGGGAGCTGTTTTTT	CASSTRLAGGRELFF
-	-	TRBV7-2	TRBJ1-3	TGTGCCAGCAGCTTAACGGGGGGGGGAAACACCATATATTTT	CASSLTGGGNTIYF
once	-	TRBV6-5	TRBJ2-2	TGTGCCAGCAGTTACCAAATTAACGCCGGGGAGCTGTTTTTT	CASSYQINAGELFF
-	TRBD1	TRBV30	TRBJ1-3	TGTGCCTGGAGTGTAGGGACAGGGGCTGGAAACACCATATATTTT	CAWSVGTGAGNTIYF
-	-	TRBV18	TRBJ2-2	TGTGCCAGCTCACCCCTTGGGGTTGCCGGGGAGCTGTTTTTT	CASSPLGVAGELFF
few	-	TRBV6-1	TRBJ1-2	TGTGCCAGCAGTGAAAGAGGCCTGCGACCGGGCTACACCTTC	CASSERGLRPGYTF
once	-	TRBV5-1	TRBJ2-2	TGCGCCAGCAGCCAGGAGGCCGGCCCACCCGGGGAGCTGTTTTTT	CASSQEAGPPGELFF
-	TRBD2	TRBV27	TRBJ2-1	TGTGCCAGCAGTCTTGGACTAGCGGGGTACAATGAGCAGTTCTTC	CASSLGLAGYNEQFF
-	-	TRBV15	TRBJ1-5	TGTGCCACCAGCAGAGTGGGGGGAGGGGATCAGCCCCAGCATTTT	CATSRVGGGDQPQHF
-	-	TRBV11-2	TRBJ1-2	TGTGCCAGCAGCCCCCCTGCCGCCTATGGCTACACCTTC	CASSPPAAYGYTF
-	TRBD1	TRBV5-1	TRBJ2-1	TGCGCCAGCAGCTTGTCGGGACAGGGGGTTCGGAATGAGCAGTTCTTC	CASSLSGQGVRNEQFF
-	-	TRBV5-8	TRBJ1-5	TGTGCCAGCACCTTGATCAGGGACAATCAGCCCCAGCATTTT	CASTLIRDNQPQHF
-	-	TRBV7-7	TRBJ2-1	TGTGCTAGCAGCTTAGGGCGGGGAAGGGCCTACAATGAGCAGTTCTTC	CASSLGRGRAYNEQFF
-	-	TRBV6-5	TRBJ1-1	TGTGCCAGCAGTTACCCTAAGGGGCTGGGCACTGAAGCTTTCTTT	CASSYPKGLGTEAFF
-	-	TRBV6-5	TRBJ1-2	TGTGCCAGCACCAAACCGGGGGGCTTTGGCTACACCTTC	CASTKPGGFGYTF
-	-	TRBV5-1	TRBJ2-7	TGCGCCAGCAGCTTGACAGGGTTTGGGTCCTACGAGCAGTACTTC	CASSLTGFGSYEQYF
-	TRBD2	TRBV28	TRBJ2-5	TGTGCCAGCACCCGCCCTCCTAGCGGGAGCGGGCAGTACAAAGAGACCCAGTACTTC	CASTRPPSGSGQYKETQYF
-	-	TRBV27	TRBJ1-1	TGTGCCAGCAGTTTCGGAATGGCAGGGGCAAGCACTGAAGCTTTCTTT	CASSFGMAGASTEAFF
once	TRBD1	TRBV5-5	TRBJ2-2	TGTGCCAGCAGCTTGCAGGGGGCGAACACCGGGGAGCTGTTTTTT	CASSLQGANTGELFF
-	-	TRBV18	TRBJ2-7	TGTGCCAGCTCCCCCAGGGGGGCCTACGAGCAGTACTTC	CASSPRGAYEQYF
-	-	TRBV12-3/TRBV12-4	TRBJ2-3	TGTGCCAGCAGAGCTAGCACAGATACGCAGTATTTT	CASRASTDTQYF
-	TRBD1	TRBV10-3	TRBJ2-3	TGTGCCATCAGTGAGCTTCCGGGACAGATCACAGATACGCAGTATTTT	CAISELPGQITDTQYF
-	-	TRBV5-8	TRBJ2-6	TGTGCCAGCAGCTTGGCCTCCTGGCAGGGGAGGGCCGGGGCCAACGTCCTGACTTTC	CASSLASWQGRAGANVLTF
-	-	TRBV28	TRBJ2-7	TGTGCCAGCAGTCTAGGGCGGGGCGGCACCTACGAGCAGTACTTC	CASSLGRGGTYEQYF
-	TRBD1	TRBV30	TRBJ2-7	TGTGCCTGGAGTGTATTACACAGGGGGCCTTCCTACGAGCAGTACTTC	CAWSVLHRGPSYEQYF
once	-	TRBV30	TRBJ1-1	TGTGCCTGGAGCGTGAGAGGGAACACTGAAGCTTTCTTT	CAWSVRGNTEAFF
-	-	TRBV27	TRBJ1-6	TGTGCCAGCGGCCAGAGGGGAGATTCACCCCTCCACTTT	CASGQRGDSPLHF
-	-	TRBV28	TRBJ2-6	TGTGCCAGCAGTTTATCAGGGCACACCTCCTCTGGGGCCAACGTCCTGACTTTC	CASSLSGHTSSGANVLTF
-	-	TRBV30	TRBJ1-2	TGTGCCTGGAGGCGGGAGCGTAACTATGGCTACACCTTC	CAWRRERNYGYTF
-	-	TRBV4-1	TRBJ2-7	TGCGCCAGCAGCCAAGGGTGGTTGTCCTACGAGCAGTACTTC	CASSQGWLSYEQYF
-	-	TRBV9	TRBJ2-7	TGTGCCAGCAGCGCACAGGGAGAAGGTTACGAGCAGTACTTC	CASSAQGEGYEQYF
-	TRBD1	TRBV14	TRBJ1-5	TGTGCCAGCAGCCAAGGGACAGGGAGAGCCTATAGCAATCAGCCCCAGCATTTT	CASSQGTGRAYSNQPQHF
-	-	TRBV6-5	TRBJ1-1	TGTGCCAGCAGTCGCAGGGGCCTGAACACTGAAGCTTTCTTT	CASSRRGLNTEAFF
-	-	TRBV18	TRBJ1-2	TGTGCCAGCTCACGGACAGCTACCACTAACTATGGCTACACCTTC	CASSRTATTNYGYTF
once	-	TRBV4-1	TRBJ1-6	TGCGCCAGCAGCCTCCTGGCCTGGGACGAGATTTCACCCCTCCACTTT	CASSLLAWDEISPLHF
-	TRBD1	TRBV30	TRBJ1-6	TGTGCCTGGACTTCCTACCGGACAGGGGGTTTGGAAAATTCACCCCTCCACTTT	CAWTSYRTGGLENSPLHF
once	TRBD2	TRBV28	TRBJ2-6	TGTGCCAGCAGTTTATCGCGGGGGAATGGGGCCAACGTCCTGACTTTC	CASSLSRGNGANVLTF
-	-	TRBV4-1	TRBJ2-4	TGCGCCAGCAGCCAAGCCGGGGGCTCGGGAATGGACATTCAGTACTTC	CASSQAGGSGMDIQYF
-	-	TRBV7-2	TRBJ2-3	TGTGCCAGCAGCTTAGGATTCGGGGATACGCAGTATTTT	CASSLGFGDTQYF
-	-	TRBV6-2/TRBV6-3	TRBJ2-5	TGTGCCAGCAGTTACTCCATAGACAGGGGAGGGCAAGAGACCCAGTACTTC	CASSYSIDRGGQETQYF
-	-	TRBV6-2/TRBV6-3	TRBJ2-3	TGTGCCAGCAGTCGGGATGAGTTCTCGGCCACAGATACGCAGTATTTT	CASSRDEFSATDTQYF
-	-	TRBV3-1/TRBV3-2	TRBJ1-4	TGTGCCAGCAGCCAAGATCTTGGGGGAGCTGGTAATGAAAAACTGTTTTTT	CASSQDLGGAGNEKLFF
-	TRBD1	TRBV2	TRBJ2-5	TGTGCCAGCAGGACCGGCAGGGGGAGCGAGACCCAGTACTTC	CASRTGRGSETQYF